Listed here is a single T cell receptor beta chain. No antigen is known for it. The data stem from a study of cytomegalovirus exposure and HLA in healthy donors. Study-level points and caveats: Most sequenced TCRs were rare (though some public TCRs occurred in many donors). Published work reported that the classifier diagnosed cytomegalovirus status with high specificity and sensitivity.

Primers for the PCR totalled 60 Vbeta and 13 Jbeta. This table comes from immunoSEQ multiplex PCR, and its TCRdb copy is limited to in-frame clones, with some not included. This sample has approximately 130,000 clones, with roughly 80% found just once. Whereas donors were nominally healthy upon sampling, unrecorded immune exposures were probable. This CDR3 is built from 11 residues. Germline CDR1 is ENHRY and CDR2 is SYGVKD. V lost 6 bases and J lost 7, with 7 bases in between. Sequencing was carried out using PBMCs. The clonotype was recovered from a man between 50 and 59 years old in good health and CMV-seronegative. The chain combines TRBV10-3 with TRBJ2-1; the D gene is possibly TRBD2 (5 bases). The CDR3 here is CAISGKNEQFF. Here the CDR3 DNA reads TGTGCCATCAGCGGGAAAAATGAGCAGTTCTTC.